These 10 T cell receptor beta chains were all obtained from the same sample, sequenced in a study of a mutant IDH1 vaccine in newly diagnosed glioma. Antigens for these TCRs are unknown. Assay used: immunoSEQ multiplex PCR; TCRdb lists only in-frame clones, some missing. Here the sample spans about 64,000 clones, approximately 84% being singletons. Time point: week 11, during vaccination. Every single dose of the vaccine, 300 ug of mutant IDH1 20-mer peptide, came with topical imiquimod. The sample here was PBMCs, taken from a glioma patient whose treatment included an IDH1 peptide vaccine. These receptors all come from a woman between 45 and 60 years old with glioma.

This chain uses TRBV9 with TRBJ2-2; 11 bases agree with TRBD2. The CDR3 runs 16 residues. J lost 2 bases, V lost 4 bases, and 4 bases had no gene match. The V gene's germline CDR1 is SGDLS and CDR2 YYNGEE. The CDR3 sequence is CASSPLAGGNTGELFF. The DNA of the CDR3 is TGTGCCAGCAGCCCCCTAGCGGGGGGTAACACCGGGGAGCTGTTTTTT. The full variable domain, rest sourced from reference TRBV9 and TRBJ2-2, is DSGVTQTPKHLITATGQRVTLRCSPRSGDLSVYWYQQSLDQGLQFLIQYYNGEERAKGNILERFSAQQFPDLHSELNLSSLELGDSALYFCASSPLAGGNTGELFFGEGSRLTVL.

V is TRBV27 and J is TRBJ1-2, with D tentatively TRBD1 (5 bases). Trimming shortened V by 8 bases and J by 5 bases, and 21 bases separated the two germline ends. CDR1 and CDR2 (germline): MNHEY, SMNVEV (reference sequence). The CDR3 extends over 15 amino acids. The CDR3 nucleotides read TGTGCCAGCGCGGAAATAAGGGGCAGGGCGTATGGCTACACCTTC. Protein sequence: CASAEIRGRAYGYTF.

V gene TRBV18 combines with J gene TRBJ2-1; D unresolved. Germline V gives CDR1 KGHSH, CDR2 LQKENI. CDR3 length: 13 residues. The ends were cut back, 6 bases at V and 5 bases at J, with 11 bases in the middle. The CDR3 loop reads CASSLGRNNEQFF. In DNA, the CDR3 is TGTGCCAGCTCCCTCGGGCGGAACAATGAGCAGTTCTTC.

The V gene is TRBV4-1, the J gene TRBJ1-2; weak D call: TRBD1 (5 bases). The ends were cut back, 0 bases at V and 7 bases at J, with 15 bases in the middle. The CDR3 sequence is 15 residues long. Germline V lookup: CDR1 MGHRA, CDR2 YSYEKL. The CDR3 here is CASSQDGAIGSGYTF. The CDR3 DNA reads as TGCGCCAGCAGCCAAGATGGGGCAATTGGATCTGGCTACACCTTC.

The chain combines TRBV14 with TRBJ2-2, with 8 bases identical to TRBD1. The CDR3 consists of 17 residues. V shed 2 bases, J shed 4 bases, and the junction held 9 bases outside the gene matches. Germline values: CDR1 SGHDN, CDR2 FVKESK. CDR3: CASSQTPGTGGTGELFF. CDR3 coding DNA: TGTGCCAGCAGCCAAACCCCCGGGACAGGAGGCACCGGGGAGCTGTTTTTT.

J is TRBJ1-2 and V is TRBV7-2; the D gene is possibly TRBD1 (6 bases). Germline CDR1 and CDR2: SGHTA and FQGNSA. V lost 3 bases and J 8 bases, leaving 16 bases between the germline ends. This CDR3 has 14 amino acids. In nucleotides, the CDR3 is TGTGCCAGCAGCTTCTTCAGGGGCACGGAGGGCTACACCTTC. Its protein is CASSFFRGTEGYTF.

The genes are TRBV28 and TRBJ2-7; 11 nucleotides agree with TRBD2. The germline V gene encodes CDR1 MDHEN and CDR2 SYDVKM. This CDR3 contains 16 residues. The ends lost 2 bases at V and 5 bases at J; junction bases unmatched: 8. The CDR3 coding sequence is TGTGCCAGCAGTTTACCGCCTAGCGGGGGGTATGACGAGCAGTACTTC. This codes for CASSLPPSGGYDEQYF.

The CDR3 sequence: CASSTRQGKAYEQYF. For the CDR3, the DNA is TGTGCCAGCAGCACTCGACAGGGGAAGGCCTACGAGCAGTACTTC. The chain links TRBV5-6 to TRBJ2-7, with TRBD1 identical over 8 bases. V was pared by 4 bases and J by 2 bases, with 8 bases of the junction left unmatched. Germline V gene data show CDR1 as SGHDT and CDR2 as YYEEEE. This CDR3 is 15 amino acids long.

This CDR3 is CASSLGPEGGEKLFF. As DNA, the CDR3 is TGTGCCAGCAGCTTGGGCCCCGAGGGTGGTGAAAAACTGTTTTTT. The rearrangement joins TRBV5-6 to TRBJ1-4; unclear D gene. V was clipped by 0 bases and J by 7 bases, with 13 bases between them. CDR1 is SGHDT, CDR2 YYEEEE, per germline. The CDR3 runs 15 residues.

This clone came up a few times. The chain uses TRBV2 and TRBJ1-1; 7 nucleotides line up with TRBD1. Germline lookup yields CDR1 SNHLY and CDR2 FYNNEI. V shed 5 bases and J 5 bases; nucleotides not matched to a gene: 5. This CDR3 spans 13 amino acids. This CDR3 is CASSNRGATEAFF. In DNA form, the CDR3 reads TGTGCCAGCAGTAACAGGGGTGCGACTGAAGCTTTCTTT.